These T cell receptor beta chains were read from a single sample in a study of blood T cell repertoires in COVID-19. Here immunoSEQ multiplex PCR was the method, and the copy in TCRdb shows in-frame clones only, minus some. The sample holds more than 250,000 clones; about 92% are singletons and the top ten take approximately 17%. The sequenced sample was PBMCs or T cells enriched from blood (not recorded which). All receptors come from a woman aged 25-40 years who had recovered from COVID-19. Both conserved end residues are part of each CDR3. The D gene is left open where the match is weak. Part of the rows lack a size; the others show once, few, many or a class for expanded clones.

V gene	J gene	clone size	D gene	CDR3 protein	CDR3 DNA
TRBV27	TRBJ2-2	-	TRBD2	CASSSAGVYTGELFF	TGTGCCAGCAGTTCAGCGGGAGTGTACACCGGGGAGCTGTTTTTT
TRBV5-1	TRBJ2-2	-	-	CASSLDGNTGELFF	TGCGCCAGCAGCTTGGACGGGAACACCGGGGAGCTGTTTTTT
TRBV5-1	TRBJ2-1	-	TRBD2	CASSLGTGGSTEQFF	TGCGCCAGCAGCCTAGGGACGGGCGGGAGTACTGAGCAGTTCTTC
TRBV7-6	TRBJ2-3	-	TRBD2	CASSLGRGGADTQYF	TGTGCCAGCAGCTTAGGACGGGGGGGCGCAGATACGCAGTATTTT
TRBV30	TRBJ1-2	-	TRBD1	CAWSRDRDNYGYTF	TGTGCCTGGAGCCGGGACAGGGACAACTATGGCTACACCTTC
TRBV9	TRBJ1-3	-	-	CASSVAGGSHSGNTIYF	TGTGCCAGCAGCGTAGCCGGCGGGAGTCACTCTGGAAACACCATATATTTT
TRBV4-2	TRBJ1-1	once	-	CASSQDSGSEAFF	TGTGCCAGCAGCCAAGACTCGGGAAGTGAAGCTTTCTTT
TRBV18	TRBJ1-1	-	-	CASSPSLARFPTEAFF	TGTGCCAGCTCACCATCTTTAGCGAGATTTCCCACTGAAGCTTTCTTT
TRBV10-3	TRBJ2-2	-	TRBD1	CAIRGTGGGRITGELFF	TGTGCCATCAGAGGGACAGGGGGCGGGAGGATCACCGGGGAGCTGTTTTTT
TRBV7-2	TRBJ2-7	-	-	CASSLDLASYEQYF	TGTGCCAGCAGCTTAGACCTAGCGTCATACGAGCAGTACTTC
TRBV11-2	TRBJ2-1	-	-	CASSPRGRQNYNEQFF	TGTGCCAGCAGCCCAAGGGGTCGCCAGAACTACAATGAGCAGTTCTTC
TRBV11-3	TRBJ1-1	once	-	CASSLDALVNTEAFF	TGTGCCAGCAGCTTAGATGCCTTAGTGAACACTGAAGCTTTCTTT
TRBV18	TRBJ2-6	-	-	CASSSSRASGANVLTF	TGTGCCAGCTCAAGTTCCAGGGCCTCCGGGGCCAACGTCCTGACTTTC
TRBV5-8	TRBJ2-3	-	-	CASSSRLGARVSQYF	TGTGCCAGCAGCTCCCGCCTGGGGGCCCGGGTTTCGCAGTATTTT
TRBV5-1	TRBJ2-1	-	-	CASSSAVDEQFF	TGCGCCAGCAGCTCGGCGGTTGATGAGCAGTTCTTC
TRBV28	TRBJ2-7	-	TRBD1	CASSPQTGESAYEQYF	TGTGCCAGCAGTCCCCAAACAGGGGAATCGGCCTACGAGCAGTACTTC
TRBV3-1/TRBV3-2	TRBJ1-5	-	-	CASSQGQAVGPQHF	TGTGCCAGCAGCCAAGGACAGGCGGTAGGGCCCCAGCATTTT
TRBV4-3	TRBJ1-2	-	-	CASSQDFSGTNYGYTF	TGCGCCAGCAGCCAAGACTTTTCCGGGACTAACTATGGCTACACCTTC
TRBV7-3	TRBJ2-1	-	-	CASSLNLRSVNEQFF	TGTGCCAGCAGCTTAAATCTTAGATCGGTGAATGAGCAGTTCTTC
TRBV6-1	TRBJ1-6	-	TRBD1	CASSDRDRGLMGSPLHF	TGTGCCAGCAGTGACCGGGACAGGGGGCTAATGGGTTCACCCCTCCACTTT
TRBV6-5	TRBJ2-5	once	TRBD1	CASGQGRETQYF	TGTGCCAGCGGACAGGGAAGGGAGACCCAGTACTTC
TRBV27	TRBJ2-3	-	-	CASSLGAGISLSTDTQYF	TGTGCCAGCAGTTTAGGCGCGGGCATCTCCCTTAGCACAGATACGCAGTATTTT
TRBV6-2/TRBV6-3	TRBJ1-1	-	TRBD1	CASSWTGDTEAFF	TGTGCCAGCAGTTGGACAGGGGACACTGAAGCTTTCTTT
TRBV12-3/TRBV12-4	TRBJ2-7	-	TRBD2	CASSLTSGYEQYF	TGTGCCAGCAGTTTGACTAGCGGGTACGAGCAGTACTTC
TRBV6-5	TRBJ1-5	few	TRBD1	CASSIGTAQPQHF	TGTGCCAGCAGTATAGGGACAGCACAGCCCCAGCATTTT
TRBV7-6	TRBJ2-2	once	-	CASSGQAGSTGELFF	TGTGCCAGCAGCGGTCAGGCTGGCAGCACCGGGGAGCTGTTTTTT
TRBV28	TRBJ2-2	-	-	CASSPAGATSALTGELFF	TGTGCCAGCAGCCCCGCGGGGGCAACTAGCGCACTCACCGGGGAGCTGTTTTTT
TRBV2	TRBJ1-5	-	-	CASGPNRDNQPQHF	TGTGCCAGCGGCCCTAACAGGGACAATCAGCCCCAGCATTTT
TRBV28	TRBJ1-5	-	TRBD1	CAGRDRAFSNQPQHF	TGTGCTGGGCGGGACAGGGCGTTTAGCAATCAGCCCCAGCATTTT
TRBV28	TRBJ1-2	-	-	CASRVAAYGYTF	TGTGCCAGCAGAGTGGCCGCCTATGGCTACACCTTC
TRBV28	TRBJ1-2	-	-	CASRSNYGYTF	TGTGCCAGCAGATCGAACTATGGCTACACCTTC
TRBV5-5	TRBJ1-5	-	TRBD1	CASSSTRGQANQPQHF	TGTGCCAGCAGCTCAACCCGGGGACAGGCCAATCAGCCCCAGCATTTT
TRBV9	TRBJ2-1	once	-	CASSQFFRDSNEQFF	TGTGCCAGCAGCCAATTTTTCCGGGACTCAAATGAGCAGTTCTTC
TRBV7-8	TRBJ1-2	-	-	CASSLVRQSNGYTF	TGTGCCAGCAGCTTAGTCAGGCAAAGTAATGGCTACACCTTC
TRBV7-2	TRBJ2-2	-	-	CASSLRMTSSNTGELFF	TGTGCCAGCAGCTTACGGATGACATCCTCGAACACCGGGGAGCTGTTTTTT